Listed here are 30 T cell receptor beta chains from one sample, sequenced in a study of PD-1 blockade in classical Hodgkin lymphoma. All the patients suffered relapse after autologous stem cell transplantation, and brentuximab vedotin exposure differed. Clones were sequenced by immunoSEQ multiplex PCR, and TCRdb holds only the in-frame ones, with some missing. The sample includes around 25,000 clones, approximately 80% seen only once; the top ten take approximately 6.7%. Specimen: peripheral blood mononuclear cells (PBMCs), collected at baseline. The receptors were sampled from a human donor with classical Hodgkin lymphoma.

This clone has only a few counts. V gene TRBV4-1 combines with J gene TRBJ2-4; D gene unclear. The CDR3 is 16 residues long. V was cut by 0 bases and J by 1 base, with 10 bases left in between. Per germline, CDR1 MGHRA and CDR2 YSYEKL. The CDR3 sequence: CASSQDNGMAKNIQYF. The CDR3 coding sequence is TGCGCCAGCAGCCAAGATAATGGGATGGCCAAAAACATTCAGTACTTC.

The gene calls are TRBV5-8 and TRBJ1-5; 8 nucleotides agree with TRBD1. This CDR3 has 15 amino acids. Germline CDR1 SGHTS, CDR2 YDEGEE. V lost 4 bases to trimming and J lost 6 bases; unmatched junction nucleotides: 9. Here the CDR3 DNA reads TGTGCCAGCAGCCTGCGGGACAGGTGGGTTCAGCCCCAGCATTTT. Translating gives CASSLRDRWVQPQHF.

V usage is TRBV28 and J usage is TRBJ1-4, with TRBD1 as a possible D gene (5 bases). The V gene lost 3 bases and the J gene lost 6 bases, with 8 bases spanning the gap. This CDR3 comprises 13 residues. The germline CDR1 and CDR2 sequences are MDHEN and SYDVKM. CDR3 DNA sequence: TGTGCCAGCAGTTTTTTAGGGGATGAAAAACTGTTTTTT. It is translated as CASSFLGDEKLFF.

The J gene is TRBJ1-6, the V gene TRBV7-2; no reliable D call. The CDR3 has 14 residues. CDR1 is SGHTA, CDR2 FQGNSA, per germline. The V end was cut by 3 bases, the J end by 6 bases, with 9 bases between. The CDR3 bases are TGTGCCAGCAGCTTGTCGGTCATTAATTCACCCCTCCACTTT. Translating it yields CASSLSVINSPLHF. Based on the CDR3 plus reference TRBV7-2 and TRBJ1-6, the full variable domain is GAGVSQSPSNKVTEKGKDVELRCDPISGHTALYWYRQSLGQGLEFLIYFQGNSAPDKSGLPSDRFSAERTGGSVSTLTIQRTQQEDSAVYLCASSLSVINSPLHFGNGTRLTVT.

This clone was counted once. This chain joins TRBV18 and TRBJ2-1; 9 bases align to TRBD1. CDR1 is KGHSH and CDR2 is LQKENI in the germline V gene. The length of the CDR3 is 16 residues. The V segment lost 3 bases and the J segment 5 bases; nucleotides outside the gene matches: 8. CDR3 amino acids: CASSPTGQGFDNEQFF. In DNA, the CDR3 is TGTGCCAGCTCACCGACGGGACAGGGATTCGACAATGAGCAGTTCTTC. Filled out from reference TRBV18 and TRBJ2-1, the complete variable domain reads NAGVMQNPRHLVRRRGQEARLRCSPMKGHSHVYWYRQLPEEGLKFMVYLQKENIIDESGMPKERFSAEFPKEGPSILRIQQVVRGDSAAYFCASSPTGQGFDNEQFFGPGTRLTVL.

This clone is judged medium-sized (0.01 to 0.1%). This sequence joins TRBV5-6 and TRBJ2-7; D is perhaps TRBD2 (5 bases). V was shortened by 7 bases and J by 1 base, with 12 bases between the two germline ends. Germline values: CDR1 SGHDT, CDR2 YYEEEE. CDR3 size: 13 residues. As DNA, the CDR3 is TGTGCCAGCGCGGTGGGGAGTTCCTACGAGCAGTACTTC. This gives the protein CASAVGSSYEQYF.

This chain joins TRBV5-1 and TRBJ2-7; tentatively, D is TRBD1 (6 bases). Trimming removed 4 bases from V and 2 bases from J, with 7 bases in between. The V gene's germline CDR1 is SGHRS and CDR2 YFSETQ. This CDR3 spans 12 amino acids. In nucleotides, the CDR3 is TGCGCCAGCAGCAACAGGGCCTACGAGCAGTACTTC. Translated, it gives CASSNRAYEQYF. Looking up the rest from reference TRBV5-1 and TRBJ2-7 gives the full variable domain: KAGVTQTPRYLIKTRGQQVTLSCSPISGHRSVSWYQQTPGQGLQFLFEYFSETQRNKGNFPGRFSGRQFSNSRSEMNVSTLELGDSALYLCASSNRAYEQYFGPGTRLTVT.

The gene calls are TRBV29-1 and TRBJ2-3; D is possibly TRBD2 (5 bases). Trimming took off 6 bases at V and 2 bases at J, with 15 bases between the two ends. CDR1 and CDR2 (germline): SQVTM, ANQGSEA. The CDR3 runs 14 residues. As DNA, the CDR3 is TGCAGCGTCAGTTCCGGGAACCCCACAGATACGCAGTATTTT. It is translated as CSVSSGNPTDTQYF.

The gene calls are TRBV7-9 and TRBJ2-5, with D possibly TRBD2 on 5 matching bases. This CDR3 contains 13 residues. Deletions cut 0 bases from V and 4 bases from J, with 6 bases between. Germline V CDR1 and CDR2: SEHNR, FQNEAQ (reference sequence). CDR3 residues: CASSLAGRETQYF. Here the CDR3 DNA reads TGTGCCAGCAGCTTAGCAGGGAGAGAGACCCAGTACTTC.

The V gene is TRBV19, the J gene TRBJ1-5, with TRBD1 as a possible D gene (5 bases). The V end was cut by 5 bases, the J end by 4 bases, with 9 bases between. The V gene's germline CDR1 is LNHDA and CDR2 SQIVND (reference sequence). The CDR3 covers 13 residues. The CDR3 loop reads CASSAGRNQPQHF. DNA for the CDR3: TGTGCCAGTAGTGCAGGGAGAAATCAGCCCCAGCATTTT.

V is TRBV10-3 and J is TRBJ1-3; no firm D call. This CDR3 comprises 14 residues. Trimming pared 4 bases from V and 0 bases from J, leaving 7 bases between. CDR1 is ENHRY and CDR2 is SYGVKD in the germline V gene. CDR3 nucleotides: TGTGCCATCAGTGCCCAGAGCTCTGGAAACACCATATATTTT. Residues: CAISAQSSGNTIYF.

The gene calls are TRBV7-8 and TRBJ1-3; TRBD1 might be the D (6 bases). The ends were cut back, 2 bases at V and 0 bases at J, with 14 bases in the middle. The CDR3 contains 17 residues. Germline V CDR1 and CDR2: SGHVS, FQNEAQ. In DNA, the CDR3 is TGTGCCAGCAGCTTATGGTCAGGGGTCAACTCTGGAAACACCATATATTTT. Protein: CASSLWSGVNSGNTIYF.

CDR3: CASSLVDSQETQYF. CDR3 DNA sequence: TGTGCCAGCAGCTTGGTGGACAGTCAAGAGACCCAGTACTTC. The rearrangement uses TRBV5-6 and TRBJ2-5; weak D call: TRBD1 (6 bases). Looked up from germline, CDR1 is SGHDT and CDR2 is YYEEEE. The CDR3 extends over 14 amino acids. V was trimmed by 0 bases and J by 2 bases, leaving 8 bases between them. Supplemented by reference TRBV5-6 and TRBJ2-5, the full variable domain reads DAGVTQSPTHLIKTRGQQVTLRCSPKSGHDTVSWYQQALGQGPQFIFQYYEEEERQRGNFPDRFSGHQFPNYSSELNVNALLLGDSALYLCASSLVDSQETQYFGPGTRLLVL.

The chain has TRBV6-4 and TRBJ2-3; 10 positions match TRBD2. The V segment lost 0 bases and the J segment 4 bases; nucleotides outside the gene matches: 4. Germline CDR1 is MRHNA and CDR2 is SNTAGT. CDR3 size: 16 residues. DNA for the CDR3: TGTGCCAGCAGTGACTCGAGCGGGGGGGCCGCAGATACGCAGTATTTT. Its protein product is CASSDSSGGAADTQYF.

This chain uses TRBV29-1 with TRBJ1-1, with a weak D call TRBD1 (5 bases). The CDR3 length is 13 residues. In germline, CDR1 is SQVTM, CDR2 ANQGSEA. V was shortened by 5 bases and J by 1 base, with 11 bases between the two germline ends. The CDR3 is CSVRVGGNTEAFF. As DNA, the CDR3 is TGCAGCGTTCGCGTCGGGGGGAACACTGAAGCTTTCTTT. Together with reference TRBV29-1 and TRBJ1-1, the CDR3 gives the full variable domain: SAVISQKPSRDICQRGTSLTIQCQVDSQVTMMFWYRQQPGQSLTLIATANQGSEATYESGFVIDKFPISRPNLTFSTLTVSNMSPEDSSIYLCSVRVGGNTEAFFGQGTRLTVV.

The chain is built from TRBV10-3 and TRBJ2-7; D perhaps matches TRBD2 (5 bases). Trimming pared 6 bases from V and 0 bases from J, leaving 9 bases between. Germline assignment: CDR1 ENHRY and CDR2 SYGVKD. The CDR3 totals 13 residues. The CDR3 DNA is TGTGCCATCAGGGACGGGGTCTCCTACGAGCAGTACTTC. Translated: CAIRDGVSYEQYF.

The V gene is TRBV5-1, the J gene TRBJ1-3; D is unresolved. The V end was cut by 1 base, the J end by 0 bases, with 5 bases between. Germline loops: CDR1 SGHRS, CDR2 YFSETQ. The CDR3 loop spans 14 amino acids. The CDR3 region is CASSLTASGNTIYF. The DNA of the CDR3 is TGCGCCAGCAGCTTGACGGCCTCTGGAAACACCATATATTTT. The full variable domain, in which reference TRBV5-1 and TRBJ1-3 provide the parts outside the CDR3, is KAGVTQTPRYLIKTRGQQVTLSCSPISGHRSVSWYQQTPGQGLQFLFEYFSETQRNKGNFPGRFSGRQFSNSRSEMNVSTLELGDSALYLCASSLTASGNTIYFGEGSWLTVV.

This clone came up once. This sequence joins TRBV11-2 and TRBJ2-3; TRBD2 is a possible D gene (5 bases). Germline CDR1 is SGHAT and CDR2 is FQNNGV. This CDR3 has 15 amino acids. V gave up 4 bases and J gave up 2 bases, with 13 bases separating them. In DNA form, the CDR3 reads TGTGCCAGCAGCTCCTGGTCTAGCACCACAGATACGCAGTATTTT. This sequence encodes CASSSWSSTTDTQYF.

The V and J genes are TRBV19 and TRBJ2-6, with D maybe TRBD1 (6 bases). Germline V CDR1 and CDR2: LNHDA, SQIVND (reference sequence). CDR3 size: 15 residues. With 2 bases removed from V and 2 bases from J, the gap between germline ends came to 7 bases. The CDR3 here is CASSIKGAGANVLTF. The CDR3 DNA is TGTGCCAGTAGTATAAAGGGGGCTGGGGCCAACGTCCTGACTTTC.

This chain uses TRBV4-3 with TRBJ1-1, with D unresolved. Per the germline V gene, CDR1 is LGHNA and CDR2 is YSLEER. This CDR3 region has 22 residues. Trimming took 9 bases from V and 1 from J, leaving 39 bases between them. Written as DNA, the CDR3 is TGCGCCAGTTCAGCCAAGACATTATCTTCGGGCGGCTTAAATATCCGGAACACTGAAGCTTTCTTT. Translating it yields CASSAKTLSSGGLNIRNTEAFF.

This rearrangement joins TRBV4-3 to TRBJ2-7, with 7 bases fitting TRBD1. Trimming removed 0 bases from V and 3 bases from J; junction bases left unmatched: 11. CDR3 length: 17 residues. CDR1 is LGHNA, CDR2 YSLEER, per germline. CDR3 amino acids: CASSQDLPRDRVYEQYF. The CDR3 DNA reads TGCGCCAGCAGCCAAGATCTCCCGAGAGACAGGGTCTACGAGCAGTACTTC.

The genes are TRBV19 and TRBJ1-5; a weak D match, TRBD1 (5 bases). V lost 3 bases to trimming and J lost 0 bases, with 6 bases between them. Germline CDR1 reads LNHDA; CDR2 reads SQIVND (reference sequence). The CDR3 is 14 amino acids. Here the CDR3 reads CASSIRASNQPQHF. As DNA, the CDR3 is TGTGCCAGTAGTATCAGGGCTAGCAATCAGCCCCAGCATTTT.

The CDR3 coding sequence is TGTGCCAGCAGTGAAGAAGGGCAGGGACCCTCTGGGGCCAACGTCCTGACTTTC. The encoded protein is CASSEEGQGPSGANVLTF. The J gene is TRBJ2-6, the V gene TRBV6-4, with D perhaps being TRBD1 or TRBD2 (5 bases each). CDR1 and CDR2 (germline): MRHNA, SNTAGT. CDR3 length: 18 residues. Trimming left V 3 bases short and J 0 bases short, with 15 bases between.

The V call is TRBV30, the J call TRBJ1-4; TRBD1 agrees at 10 bases. V shed 4 bases and J 7 bases; nucleotides not matched to a gene: 6. The germline V gene has CDR1 GTSNPN and CDR2 SVGIG (reference sequence). The CDR3 is made up of 14 amino acids. For the CDR3, the DNA is TGTGCCTGGACCCCGACAGGGGGCATTGAAAAACTGTTTTTT. Amino acid sequence: CAWTPTGGIEKLFF. The full variable domain, in which reference TRBV30 and TRBJ1-4 provide the parts outside the CDR3, is SQTIHQWPATLVQPVGSPLSLECTVEGTSNPNLYWYRQAAGRGLQLLFYSVGIGQISSEVPQNLSASRPQDRQFILSSKKLLLSDSGFYLCAWTPTGGIEKLFFGSGTQLSVL.

The chain uses TRBV12-1 and TRBJ1-1; the table's D call of TRBD1 was not tested on the DNA. TRBV12-1 is a known pseudogene. There are 13 residues in the CDR3. The CDR3 spells CASSLKGDTEAFF. The CDR3 bases are TGTGCCAGCAGCTTAAAGGGGGACACTGAAGCTTTCTTT.

V and J are TRBV6-6 and TRBJ2-7, with 8 bases matching TRBD1. The CDR3 totals 14 residues. Germline V gene sequence: CDR1 MNHNY, CDR2 SVGAGI (reference sequence). V lost 2 bases, J lost 6 bases, and 6 bases stayed unmatched. CDR3 sequence reads: CASSYQTGAREQYF. In DNA form, the CDR3 reads TGTGCCAGCAGTTACCAGACAGGGGCTCGCGAGCAGTACTTC.

The CDR3 reads CASSQTDRGGTGELFF. DNA for the CDR3: TGTGCCAGCAGCCAAACGGACAGGGGAGGGACCGGGGAGCTGTTTTTT. The chain couples TRBV7-9 to TRBJ2-2, with TRBD1 matching 9 bases. The CDR3 has 16 residues. The V and J ends lost 5 bases and 5 bases, in that order; junction bases with no gene match: 9. Germline-derived CDR1 and CDR2 are SEHNR and FQNEAQ (reference sequence). The full variable domain, completed using reference TRBV7-9 and TRBJ2-2, is DTGVSQNPRHKITKRGQNVTFRCDPISEHNRLYWYRQTLGQGPEFLTYFQNEAQLEKSRLLSDRFSAERPKGSFSTLEIQRTEQGDSAMYLCASSQTDRGGTGELFFGEGSRLTVL.

This rearrangement joins TRBV4-3 to TRBJ1-2, with D maybe TRBD1 (5 bases). Germline CDR1 and CDR2: LGHNA and YSLEER. The V end was cut by 5 bases, the J end by 8 bases, with 12 bases between. The CDR3 length is 12 residues. The CDR3 here is CASSSGYRGYTF. The CDR3 coding sequence is TGCGCCAGCAGCTCAGGGTACAGGGGCTACACCTTC.

The genes are TRBV23-1 and TRBJ2-6; no definite D call. TRBV23-1 is known as an ORF, though its function is uncertain. Trimming removed 0 bases from V and 4 bases from J, with 7 bases in between. There are 15 residues in the CDR3. The CDR3, as DNA: TGCGCCAGCAGTCAATCTATTCGGGGGGCCAACGTCCTGACTTTC. This translates into CASSQSIRGANVLTF.

This chain uses TRBV29-1 with TRBJ1-1, with 8 bases aligning to TRBD1. Per the germline V gene, CDR1 is SQVTM and CDR2 is ANQGSEA. The CDR3 extends over 14 amino acids. V lost 4 bases, J lost 0 bases, and 4 bases stayed unmatched. The CDR3, as DNA: TGCAGCGTTGGGGACAGGATCATGAACACTGAAGCTTTCTTT. Its protein product is CSVGDRIMNTEAFF.